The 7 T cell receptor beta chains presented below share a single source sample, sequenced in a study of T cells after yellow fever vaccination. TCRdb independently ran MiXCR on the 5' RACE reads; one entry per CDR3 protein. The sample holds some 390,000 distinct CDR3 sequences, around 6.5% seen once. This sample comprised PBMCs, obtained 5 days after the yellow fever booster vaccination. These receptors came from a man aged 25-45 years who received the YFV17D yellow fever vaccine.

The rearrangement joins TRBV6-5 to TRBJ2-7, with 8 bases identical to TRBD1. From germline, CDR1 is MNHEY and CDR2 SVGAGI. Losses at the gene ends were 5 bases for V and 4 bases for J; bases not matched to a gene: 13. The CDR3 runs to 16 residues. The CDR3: CASSPFFGQGIYEQYF. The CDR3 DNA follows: TGTGCCAGCAGTCCATTCTTCGGACAGGGTATTTACGAGCAGTACTTC.

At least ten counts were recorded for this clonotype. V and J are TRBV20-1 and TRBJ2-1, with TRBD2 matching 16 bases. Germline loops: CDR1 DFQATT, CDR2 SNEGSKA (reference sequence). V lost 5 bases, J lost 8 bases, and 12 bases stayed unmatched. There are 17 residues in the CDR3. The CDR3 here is CSASGLAGGVAVHEQFF. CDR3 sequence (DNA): TGCAGTGCTTCGGGACTAGCGGGAGGGGTAGCCGTTCATGAGCAGTTCTTC.

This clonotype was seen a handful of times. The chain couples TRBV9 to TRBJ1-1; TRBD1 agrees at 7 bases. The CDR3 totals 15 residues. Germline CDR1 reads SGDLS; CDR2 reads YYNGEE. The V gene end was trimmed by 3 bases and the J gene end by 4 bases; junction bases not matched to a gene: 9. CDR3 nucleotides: TGTGCCAGCAGCGCTACAGGGGTTGTCGGCACTGAAGCTTTCTTT. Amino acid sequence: CASSATGVVGTEAFF.

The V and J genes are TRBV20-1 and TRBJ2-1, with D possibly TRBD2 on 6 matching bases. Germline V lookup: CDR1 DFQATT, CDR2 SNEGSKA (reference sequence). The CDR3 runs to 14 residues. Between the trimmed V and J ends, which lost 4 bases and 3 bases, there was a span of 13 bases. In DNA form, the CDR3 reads TGCAGTGCTACGAGCGGGCTGGGCTACAATGAGCAGTTCTTC. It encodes CSATSGLGYNEQFF.

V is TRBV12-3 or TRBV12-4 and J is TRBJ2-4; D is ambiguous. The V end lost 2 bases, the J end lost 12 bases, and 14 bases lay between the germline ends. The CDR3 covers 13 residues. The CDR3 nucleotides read TGTGCCAGCAGTTTAATTCATCAGCAGTATCAGTACTTC. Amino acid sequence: CASSLIHQQYQYF.

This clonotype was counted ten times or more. The CDR3 DNA follows: TGTGCCTGGAGTGTAGGCTATGGCTACACCTTC. Its translation: CAWSVGYGYTF. The chain uses TRBV30 and TRBJ1-2; no clear D gene. The germline V and J ends were trimmed by 0 bases and 4 bases, with 3 bases remaining between them. Germline CDR1 is GTSNPN and CDR2 is SVGIG (reference sequence). The CDR3 has 11 amino acids.

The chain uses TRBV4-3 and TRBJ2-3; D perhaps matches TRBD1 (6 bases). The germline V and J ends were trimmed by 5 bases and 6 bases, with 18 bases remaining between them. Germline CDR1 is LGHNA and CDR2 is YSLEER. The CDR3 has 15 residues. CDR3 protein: CASSERPSTGDTQYF. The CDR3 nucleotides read TGCGCCAGCAGCGAAAGGCCCTCGACAGGCGATACGCAGTATTTT.